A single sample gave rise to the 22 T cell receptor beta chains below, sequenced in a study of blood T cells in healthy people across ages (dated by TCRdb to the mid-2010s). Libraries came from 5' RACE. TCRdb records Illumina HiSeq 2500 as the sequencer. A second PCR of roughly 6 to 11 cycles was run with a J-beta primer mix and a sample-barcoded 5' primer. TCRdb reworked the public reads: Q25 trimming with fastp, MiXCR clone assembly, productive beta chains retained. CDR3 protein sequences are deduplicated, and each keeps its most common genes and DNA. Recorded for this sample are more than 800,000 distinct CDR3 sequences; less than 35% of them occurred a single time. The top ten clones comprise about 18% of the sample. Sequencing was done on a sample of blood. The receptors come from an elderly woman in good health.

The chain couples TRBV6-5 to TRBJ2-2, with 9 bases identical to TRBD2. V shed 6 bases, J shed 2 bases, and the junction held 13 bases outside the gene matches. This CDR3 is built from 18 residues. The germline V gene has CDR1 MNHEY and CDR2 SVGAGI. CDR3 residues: CASSYVGSGGHNTGELFF. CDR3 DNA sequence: TGTGCCAGCAGCTACGTGGGTAGCGGGGGCCATAACACCGGGGAGCTGTTTTTT.

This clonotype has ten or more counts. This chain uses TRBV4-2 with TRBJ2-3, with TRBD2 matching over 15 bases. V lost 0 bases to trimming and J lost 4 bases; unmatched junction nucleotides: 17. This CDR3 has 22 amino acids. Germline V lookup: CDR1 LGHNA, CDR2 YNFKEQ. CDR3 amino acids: CASSQDQRGTSGGKASSDTQYF. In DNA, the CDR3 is TGTGCCAGCAGCCAAGATCAGAGGGGGACTAGCGGGGGGAAAGCATCCTCAGATACGCAGTATTTT.

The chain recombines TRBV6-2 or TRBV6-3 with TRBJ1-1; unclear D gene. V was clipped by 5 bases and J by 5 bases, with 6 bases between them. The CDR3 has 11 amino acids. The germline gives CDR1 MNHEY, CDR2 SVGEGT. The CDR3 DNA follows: TGTGCCAGCAGTACTGGGACTGAAGCTTTCTTT. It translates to CASSTGTEAFF.

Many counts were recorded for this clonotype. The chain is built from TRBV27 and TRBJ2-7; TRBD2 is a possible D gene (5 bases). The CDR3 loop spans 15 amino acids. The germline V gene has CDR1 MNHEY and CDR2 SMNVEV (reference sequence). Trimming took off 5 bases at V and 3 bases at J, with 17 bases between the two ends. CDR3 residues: CASSPTGNLLYEQYF. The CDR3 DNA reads TGTGCCAGCAGTCCCACGGGGAACCTCCTCTACGAGCAGTACTTC.

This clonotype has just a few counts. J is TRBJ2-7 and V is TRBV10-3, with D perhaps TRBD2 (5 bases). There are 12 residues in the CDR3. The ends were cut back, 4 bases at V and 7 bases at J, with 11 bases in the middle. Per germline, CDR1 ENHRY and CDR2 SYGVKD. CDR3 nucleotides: TGTGCCATCAGTGGCGGCCCGGGAGAGCAGTACTTC. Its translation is CAISGGPGEQYF.

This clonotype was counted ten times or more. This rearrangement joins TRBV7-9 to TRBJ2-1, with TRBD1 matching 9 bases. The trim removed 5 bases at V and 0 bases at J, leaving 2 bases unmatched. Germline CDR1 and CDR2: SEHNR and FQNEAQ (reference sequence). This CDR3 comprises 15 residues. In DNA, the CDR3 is TGTGCCAGCAGCCCACAGGGGGCCTCCTACAATGAGCAGTTCTTC. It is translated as CASSPQGASYNEQFF.

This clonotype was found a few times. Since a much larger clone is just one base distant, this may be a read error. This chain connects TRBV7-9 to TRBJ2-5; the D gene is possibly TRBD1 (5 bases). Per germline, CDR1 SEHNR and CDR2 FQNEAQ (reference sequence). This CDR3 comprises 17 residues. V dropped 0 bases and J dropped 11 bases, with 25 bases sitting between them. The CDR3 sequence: CASSLAKGDSRRNEQYF. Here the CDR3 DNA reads TGTGCCAGCAGCTTAGCGAAAGGGGATAGCCGACGGAATGAGCAGTACTTC.

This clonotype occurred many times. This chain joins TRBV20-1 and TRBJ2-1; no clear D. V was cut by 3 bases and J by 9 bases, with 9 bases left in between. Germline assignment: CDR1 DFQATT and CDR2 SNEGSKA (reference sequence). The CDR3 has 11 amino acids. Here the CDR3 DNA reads TGCAGTGCTAGGGATGGCACTGAGCAGTTCTTC. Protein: CSARDGTEQFF.

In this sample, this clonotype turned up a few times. This chain's CDR3 is CASSLVLEPYTF. CDR3 DNA: TGTGCCAGCAGCTTAGTGTTAGAGCCCTACACCTTC. This chain joins TRBV7-9 and TRBJ1-2; D remains unclear. Germline CDR1 is SEHNR and CDR2 is FQNEAQ (reference sequence). V was clipped by 1 base and J by 10 bases, with 10 bases between them. The length of the CDR3 is 12 residues.

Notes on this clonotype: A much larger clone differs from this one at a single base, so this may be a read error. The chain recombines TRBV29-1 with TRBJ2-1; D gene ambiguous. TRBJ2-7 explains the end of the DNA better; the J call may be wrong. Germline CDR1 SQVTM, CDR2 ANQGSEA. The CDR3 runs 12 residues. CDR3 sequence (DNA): TGCAGCATTTTGGCATCCTACAATGAGCAGTACTTC. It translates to CSILASYNEQYF.

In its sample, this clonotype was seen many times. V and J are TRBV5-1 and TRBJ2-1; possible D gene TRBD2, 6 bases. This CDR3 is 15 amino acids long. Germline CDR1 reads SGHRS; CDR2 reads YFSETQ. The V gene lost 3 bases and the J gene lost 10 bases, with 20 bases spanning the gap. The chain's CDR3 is CASSSGTQSINEQFF. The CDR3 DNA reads TGCGCCAGCAGCTCCGGGACTCAGTCAATAAACGAGCAGTTCTTC. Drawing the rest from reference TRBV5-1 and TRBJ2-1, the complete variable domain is KAGVTQTPRYLIKTRGQQVTLSCSPISGHRSVSWYQQTPGQGLQFLFEYFSETQRNKGNFPGRFSGRQFSNSRSEMNVSTLELGDSALYLCASSSGTQSINEQFFGPGTRLTVL.

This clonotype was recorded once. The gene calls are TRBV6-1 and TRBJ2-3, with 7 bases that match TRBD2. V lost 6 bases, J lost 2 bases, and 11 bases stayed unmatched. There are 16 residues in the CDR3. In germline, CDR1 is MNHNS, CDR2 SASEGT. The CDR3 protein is CASRALSGVFTDTQYF. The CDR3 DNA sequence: TGTGCCAGCAGAGCTCTCAGCGGGGTCTTCACAGATACGCAGTATTTT.

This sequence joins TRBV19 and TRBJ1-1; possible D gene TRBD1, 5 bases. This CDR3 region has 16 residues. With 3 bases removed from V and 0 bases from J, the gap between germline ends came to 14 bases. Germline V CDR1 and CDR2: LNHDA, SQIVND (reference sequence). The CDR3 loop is CASSIPMGVMNTEAFF. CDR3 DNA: TGTGCCAGTAGTATCCCGATGGGGGTGATGAACACTGAAGCTTTCTTT.

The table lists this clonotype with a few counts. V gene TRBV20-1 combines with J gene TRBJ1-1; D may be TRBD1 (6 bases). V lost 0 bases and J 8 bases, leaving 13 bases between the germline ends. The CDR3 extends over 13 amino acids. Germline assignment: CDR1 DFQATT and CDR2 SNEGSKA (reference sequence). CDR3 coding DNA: TGCAGTGCTAGAGATAGCGGACAGCTGGAAGCTTTCTTT. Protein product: CSARDSGQLEAFF.

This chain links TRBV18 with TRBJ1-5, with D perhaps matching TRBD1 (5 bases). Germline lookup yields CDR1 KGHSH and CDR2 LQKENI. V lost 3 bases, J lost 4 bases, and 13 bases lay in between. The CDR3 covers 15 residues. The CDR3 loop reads CASSPSEGRNQPQHF. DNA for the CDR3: TGTGCCAGCTCACCCTCGGAGGGGAGGAATCAGCCCCAGCATTTT.

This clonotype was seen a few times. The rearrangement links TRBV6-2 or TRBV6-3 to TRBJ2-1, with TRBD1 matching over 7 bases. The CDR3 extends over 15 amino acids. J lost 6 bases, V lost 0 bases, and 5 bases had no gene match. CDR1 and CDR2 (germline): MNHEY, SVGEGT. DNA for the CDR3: TGTGCCAGCAGTTACTCGACAGGGCATATCAATGAGCAGTTCTTC. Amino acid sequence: CASSYSTGHINEQFF.

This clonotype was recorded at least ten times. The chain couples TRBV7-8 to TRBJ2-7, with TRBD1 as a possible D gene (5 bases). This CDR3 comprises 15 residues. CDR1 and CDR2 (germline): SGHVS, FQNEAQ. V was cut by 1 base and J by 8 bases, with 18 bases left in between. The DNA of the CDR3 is TGTGCCAGCAGCTTAGAAGGGAACAGGCCCTCCCAGCAGTACTTC. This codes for CASSLEGNRPSQQYF.

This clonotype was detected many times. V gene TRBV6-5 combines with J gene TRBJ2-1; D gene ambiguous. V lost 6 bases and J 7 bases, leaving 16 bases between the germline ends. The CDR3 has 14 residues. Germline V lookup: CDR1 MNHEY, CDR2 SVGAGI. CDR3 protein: CASSLMAGNNEQFF. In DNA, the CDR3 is TGTGCCAGCAGCCTAATGGCAGGTAATAATGAGCAGTTCTTC.

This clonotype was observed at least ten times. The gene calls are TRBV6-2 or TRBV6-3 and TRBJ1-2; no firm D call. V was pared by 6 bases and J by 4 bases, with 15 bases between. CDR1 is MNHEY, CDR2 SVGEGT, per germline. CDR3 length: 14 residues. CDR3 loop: CASSGRYEGYGYTF. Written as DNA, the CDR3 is TGTGCCAGCAGCGGACGCTACGAAGGCTATGGCTACACCTTC.

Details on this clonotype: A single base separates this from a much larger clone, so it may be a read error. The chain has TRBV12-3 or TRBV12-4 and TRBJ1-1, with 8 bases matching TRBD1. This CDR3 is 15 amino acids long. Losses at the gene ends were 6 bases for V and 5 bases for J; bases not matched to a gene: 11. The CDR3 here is CASSRQGSRETEAFF. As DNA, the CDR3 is TGTGCCAGCAGCCGACAGGGGAGTAGAGAAACTGAAGCTTTCTTT.

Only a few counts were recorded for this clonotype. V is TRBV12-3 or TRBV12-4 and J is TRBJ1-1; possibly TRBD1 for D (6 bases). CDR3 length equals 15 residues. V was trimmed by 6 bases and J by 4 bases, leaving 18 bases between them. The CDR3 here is CASSSQGEGGTEAFF. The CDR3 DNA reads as TGTGCCAGCAGCTCACAAGGGGAAGGGGGCACTGAAGCTTTCTTT.

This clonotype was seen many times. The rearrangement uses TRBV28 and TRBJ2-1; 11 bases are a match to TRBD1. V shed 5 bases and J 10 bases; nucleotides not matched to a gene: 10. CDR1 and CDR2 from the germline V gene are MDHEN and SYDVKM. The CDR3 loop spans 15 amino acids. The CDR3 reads CASSTPGTGGGEQFF. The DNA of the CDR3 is TGTGCCAGCAGTACCCCCGGGACAGGGGGAGGAGAGCAGTTCTTC.